These T cell receptor beta chains were read from a single sample in a study of blood T cells in healthy people across ages. Each CDR3 protein gets one entry after TCRdb re-called the 5' RACE reads with MiXCR. The sample carries 550,000 to 600,000 distinct CDR3 sequences, 27% recorded once. Input material: blood. These receptors came from a woman between 70 and 85 years old in good health. Both conserved end residues are part of each CDR3. Each record gives: D gene, J gene, clone size, V gene, CDR3 protein, CDR3 DNA. D genes are given only for firm matches. Size values are once, few and many counts, or a class for expanded clones, and some rows have none.

TRBD2 | TRBJ2-4 | - | TRBV10-3 | CAISESSSGVAKNIQYF | TGTGCCATCAGTGAGTCTTCTAGCGGGGTGGCCAAAAACATTCAGTACTTC
- | TRBJ1-1 | - | TRBV7-9 | CASSLATPNTEAFF | TGTGCCAGCAGCTTAGCGACACCAAACACTGAAGCTTTCTTT
- | TRBJ1-4 | - | TRBV20-1 | CSALMRGNEKLFF | TGCAGTGCCCTGATGCGGGGAAATGAAAAACTGTTTTTT
TRBD2 | TRBJ2-3 | few | TRBV20-1 | CSALTSGGSTDTQYF | TGCAGTGCCCTAACTAGCGGGGGATCAACAGATACGCAGTATTTT
- | TRBJ2-2 | few | TRBV4-3 | CASTVGGGTGELFF | TGCGCCAGCACGGTGGGGGGCGGCACCGGGGAGCTGTTTTTT
- | TRBJ2-5 | - | TRBV20-1 | CSASWHQETQYF | TGCAGTGCTAGTTGGCACCAAGAGACCCAGTACTTC
- | TRBJ1-3 | few | TRBV20-1 | CSARKEPSGNTIYF | TGCAGTGCTAGGAAGGAGCCCTCTGGAAACACCATATATTTT
- | TRBJ2-7 | few | TRBV7-2 | CASSLGAVSYEQYF | TGTGCCAGCAGCTTAGGGGCGGTATCCTACGAGCAGTACTTC
- | TRBJ1-5 | few | TRBV20-1 | CSARAGGRGNQPQHF | TGCAGTGCTAGAGCCGGTGGACGTGGCAATCAGCCCCAGCATTTT
TRBD2 | TRBJ2-1 | few | TRBV6-2/TRBV6-3 | CASSDSGGVDEQFF | TGTGCCAGCTCCGATAGCGGGGGGGTGGATGAGCAGTTCTTC
- | TRBJ1-1 | - | TRBV20-1 | CSAGRGGRSSMNTEAFF | TGCAGTGCTGGAAGGGGCGGGCGTAGCAGTATGAACACTGAAGCTTTCTTT
TRBD2 | TRBJ2-5 | - | TRBV7-9 | CASSPPSGTQYF | TGTGCCAGCAGCCCCCCTAGCGGGACCCAGTACTTC
TRBD2 | TRBJ2-3 | few | TRBV6-4 | CASSEEERGTQYF | TGTGCCAGCAGTGAAGAAGAGCGGGGTACGCAGTATTTT
- | TRBJ2-4 | - | TRBV12-3/TRBV12-4 | CASSLGGKENIQYF | TGTGCCAGCAGTTTAGGGGGGAAGGAAAACATTCAGTACTTC
- | TRBJ2-1 | many | TRBV5-1 | CASSPGGPNEQFF | TGCGCCAGCAGCCCTGGAGGGCCAAATGAGCAGTTCTTC
- | TRBJ2-7 | few | TRBV6-2/TRBV6-3 | CASAYSGPRGSEQYF | TGTGCCAGCGCGTACTCCGGGCCCCGGGGTAGTGAGCAGTACTTC
- | TRBJ1-3 | - | TRBV7-2 | CASSSRGSGNTIYF | TGTGCCAGCAGCTCCAGGGGTTCTGGAAACACCATATATTTT
- | TRBJ2-7 | once | TRBV20-1 | CSATHGRRYEQYF | TGCAGTGCCACACACGGACGGAGGTACGAGCAGTACTTC
- | TRBJ1-1 | - | TRBV24-1 | CATSDSTGVDTEAFF | TGCGCCACCAGTGACTCGACAGGTGTTGACACTGAAGCTTTCTTT
- | TRBJ2-5 | few | TRBV11-2 | CASSLGVVETQYF | TGTGCCAGCAGCTTGGGCGTGGTAGAGACCCAGTACTTC
- | TRBJ2-1 | - | TRBV4-1 | CASSQVGGNSYNEQFF | TGCGCCAGCAGCCAAGTAGGTGGGAATTCCTACAATGAGCAGTTCTTC
TRBD1 | TRBJ2-3 | - | TRBV7-3 | CASSAQGVDPPYF | TGTGCCAGCAGCGCCCAGGGGGTGGACCCCCCTTATTTT
TRBD1 | TRBJ1-2 | few | TRBV5-4 | CASSLDQGAGYGYTF | TGTGCCAGCAGCCTGGATCAGGGGGCAGGCTATGGCTACACCTTC
- | TRBJ2-3 | - | TRBV20-1 | CSARDRASVTDTQYF | TGCAGTGCTAGAGACCGGGCGTCGGTTACAGATACGCAGTATTTT
- | TRBJ1-5 | once | TRBV7-3 | CASSIPGQPQHF | TGTGCCAGCAGCATCCCGGGACAGCCCCAGCATTTT
- | TRBJ2-5 | many | TRBV9 | CASSSGDLGETQYF | TGTGCCAGCAGCTCCGGGGACCTGGGGGAGACCCAGTACTTC
- | TRBJ1-3 | - | TRBV5-8 | CASRLRTTSGNTIYF | TGTGCCAGCAGGCTTCGGACGACCTCTGGAAACACCATATATTTT
TRBD1 | TRBJ2-3 | few | TRBV5-1 | CASSGPGTARTDTQYF | TGCGCCAGCAGCGGTCCCGGGACAGCGCGCACAGATACGCAGTATTTT
- | TRBJ2-1 | - | TRBV2 | CASSVINEQFF | TGTGCCAGCAGTGTGATAAATGAGCAGTTCTTC
TRBD2 | TRBJ2-1 | few | TRBV3-1 | CASSQGSGGLVRDEQFF | TGTGCCAGCAGCCAAGGGTCTGGGGGACTAGTTCGCGATGAGCAGTTCTTC
- | TRBJ1-5 | few | TRBV3-1 | CASSQEPGRNQPQHF | TGTGCCAGCAGCCAAGAACCCGGGCGCAATCAGCCCCAGCATTTT
TRBD1 | TRBJ1-4 | - | TRBV18 | CASSPRIGTGTEKLFF | TGTGCCAGCTCACCACGTATCGGGACAGGGACTGAAAAACTGTTTTTT
- | TRBJ1-5 | - | TRBV7-9 | CASGSVKGDRPQHF | TGTGCCAGCGGGTCAGTAAAGGGGGATCGGCCCCAGCATTTT
TRBD2 | TRBJ2-1 | - | TRBV7-9 | CASSLVSGHNEQFF | TGTGCCAGCAGCTTAGTTAGCGGGCACAATGAGCAGTTCTTC
TRBD2 | TRBJ2-5 | - | TRBV2 | CASLGLAGEETQYF | TGTGCCAGCTTGGGACTAGCGGGTGAAGAGACCCAGTACTTC
- | TRBJ2-2 | few | TRBV5-4 | CASSWGDPNTGELFF | TGTGCCAGCAGCTGGGGGGACCCGAACACCGGGGAGCTGTTTTTT
- | TRBJ2-5 | - | TRBV4-3 | CASSQGASVWETQYF | TGCGCCAGCAGCCAAGGGGCTAGCGTCTGGGAGACCCAGTACTTC
TRBD1 | TRBJ1-3 | - | TRBV7-2 | CASSGQQGVGNTIYF | TGTGCCAGCAGCGGACAACAGGGGGTAGGAAACACCATATATTTT
- | TRBJ1-4 | few | TRBV23-1 | CASSQSKSVVATNEKLFF | TGCGCCAGCAGTCAATCGAAGTCAGTTGTTGCAACTAATGAAAAACTGTTTTTT
- | TRBJ1-1 | few | TRBV19 | CASSHPGWMNTEAFF | TGTGCCAGTAGTCATCCCGGTTGGATGAACACTGAAGCTTTCTTT
- | TRBJ2-5 | - | TRBV4-2 | CASSQDYNLGTQYF | TGTGCCAGCAGCCAAGATTACAACCTGGGGACCCAGTACTTC
- | TRBJ2-1 | - | TRBV4-3 | CASYPLRGFYNEQFF | TGCGCCAGCTACCCTTTACGGGGCTTCTACAATGAGCAGTTCTTC
TRBD2 | TRBJ2-1 | few | TRBV20-1 | CSAKASGGAACNEQFF | TGCAGTGCTAAGGCTAGCGGGGGGGCCGCGTGCAATGAGCAGTTCTTC
TRBD1 | TRBJ2-1 | - | TRBV24-1 | CATSETGTGVLNNEQFF | TGTGCCACCAGTGAGACCGGGACAGGGGTTCTGAACAATGAGCAGTTCTTC
- | TRBJ1-1 | few | TRBV18 | CASSFWADGRNEAFF | TGTGCCAGCTCATTTTGGGCAGATGGAAGGAATGAAGCTTTCTTT
- | TRBJ1-6 | few | TRBV6-6 | CASSPGQIVLDSPLHF | TGTGCCAGCAGCCCCGGACAAATTGTTCTTGATTCACCCCTCCACTTT
- | TRBJ2-4 | few | TRBV4-3 | CASRARKVIQYF | TGCGCCAGCAGAGCTAGGAAGGTCATTCAGTACTTC
TRBD2 | TRBJ2-1 | - | TRBV24-1 | CATSDPRLAGDQFF | TGTGCCACCAGTGATCCCAGACTAGCGGGAGATCAGTTCTTC
- | TRBJ2-5 | few | TRBV6-2/TRBV6-3 | CASSPRGGRLWKETQYF | TGTGCCAGCAGCCCGAGGGGGGGGCGCCTATGGAAGGAGACCCAGTACTTC
- | TRBJ2-2 | - | TRBV12-3/TRBV12-4 | CASSRSAGLNTGELFF | TGTGCCAGCAGCCGAAGCGCCGGACTTAACACCGGGGAGCTGTTTTTT
- | TRBJ2-7 | - | TRBV7-2 | CASSLTRLEQYF | TGTGCCAGCAGCTTGACTAGGCTCGAGCAGTACTTC
TRBD1 | TRBJ1-1 | - | TRBV7-9 | CASSPGQEMNTEAFF | TGTGCCAGCAGCCCCGGACAGGAGATGAACACTGAAGCTTTCTTT
TRBD1 | TRBJ2-1 | few | TRBV24-1 | CATSGTGASSYNEQFF | TGTGCCACCAGTGGGACAGGGGCCAGCTCCTACAATGAGCAGTTCTTC
TRBD2 | TRBJ2-2 | few | TRBV9 | CASSGENTGELFF | TGTGCCTCCAGCGGGGAGAACACCGGGGAGCTGTTTTTT
- | TRBJ2-7 | - | TRBV7-3 | CASSFSEGGEQYF | TGTGCCAGCAGCTTCTCAGAGGGAGGCGAGCAGTACTTC